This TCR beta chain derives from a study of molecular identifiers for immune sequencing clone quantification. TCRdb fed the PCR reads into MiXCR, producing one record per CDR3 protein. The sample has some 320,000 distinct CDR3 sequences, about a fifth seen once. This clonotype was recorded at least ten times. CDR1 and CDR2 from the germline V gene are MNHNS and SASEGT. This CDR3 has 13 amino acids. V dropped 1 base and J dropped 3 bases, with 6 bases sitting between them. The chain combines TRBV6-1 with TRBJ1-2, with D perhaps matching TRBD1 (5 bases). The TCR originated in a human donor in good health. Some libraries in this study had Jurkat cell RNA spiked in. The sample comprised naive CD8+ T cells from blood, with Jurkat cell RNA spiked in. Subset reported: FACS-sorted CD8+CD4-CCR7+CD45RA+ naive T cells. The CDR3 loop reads CASSEGTYYGYTF. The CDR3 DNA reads TGTGCCAGCAGTGAAGGGACATACTATGGCTACACCTTC.